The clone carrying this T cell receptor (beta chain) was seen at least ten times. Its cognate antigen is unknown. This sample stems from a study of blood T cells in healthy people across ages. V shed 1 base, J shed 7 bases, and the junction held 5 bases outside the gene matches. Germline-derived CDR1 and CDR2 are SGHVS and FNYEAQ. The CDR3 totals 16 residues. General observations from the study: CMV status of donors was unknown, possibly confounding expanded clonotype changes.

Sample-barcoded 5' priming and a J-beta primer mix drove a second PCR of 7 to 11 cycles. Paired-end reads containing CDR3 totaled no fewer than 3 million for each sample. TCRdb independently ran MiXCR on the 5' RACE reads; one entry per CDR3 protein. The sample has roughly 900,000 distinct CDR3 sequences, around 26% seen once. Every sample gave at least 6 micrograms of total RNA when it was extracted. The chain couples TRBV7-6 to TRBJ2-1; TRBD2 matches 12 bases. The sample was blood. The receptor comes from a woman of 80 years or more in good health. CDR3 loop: CASSLGVLAGGNEQFF. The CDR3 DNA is TGTGCCAGCAGCTTAGGAGTACTAGCGGGGGGTAATGAGCAGTTCTTC.